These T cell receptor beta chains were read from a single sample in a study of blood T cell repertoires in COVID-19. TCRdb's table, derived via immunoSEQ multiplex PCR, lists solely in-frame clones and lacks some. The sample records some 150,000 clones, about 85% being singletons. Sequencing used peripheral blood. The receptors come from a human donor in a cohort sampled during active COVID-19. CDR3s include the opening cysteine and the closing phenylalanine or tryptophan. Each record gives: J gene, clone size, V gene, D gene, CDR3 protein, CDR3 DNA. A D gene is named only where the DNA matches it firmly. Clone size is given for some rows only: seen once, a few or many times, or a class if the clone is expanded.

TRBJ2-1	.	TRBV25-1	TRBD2	CASSDLAGSNEQFF	TGTGCCAGCAGTGACCTAGCGGGGTCGAATGAGCAGTTCTTC
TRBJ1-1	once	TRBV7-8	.	CASSPTVYRDRTEAFF	TGTGCCAGCAGCCCAACTGTATACAGGGATAGGACTGAAGCTTTCTTT
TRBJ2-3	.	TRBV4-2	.	CASSQVFQSTDTQYF	TGTGCCAGCAGCCAAGTGTTTCAGAGCACAGATACGCAGTATTTT
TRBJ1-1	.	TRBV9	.	CASSVGQDNTEAFF	TGTGCCAGCAGCGTAGGGCAGGATAACACTGAAGCTTTCTTT
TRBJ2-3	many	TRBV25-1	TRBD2	CASSDKRGDFDTQYF	TGTGCCAGCAGTGATAAGCGGGGGGATTTCGATACGCAGTATTTT
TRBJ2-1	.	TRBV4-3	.	CASSQRAGGGTYNEQFF	TGCGCCAGCAGCCAACGAGCGGGTGGCGGGACCTACAATGAGCAGTTCTTC
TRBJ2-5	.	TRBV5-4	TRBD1	CASSPGQGAIGETQYF	TGTGCCAGCAGCCCAGGACAGGGGGCTATTGGAGAGACCCAGTACTTC
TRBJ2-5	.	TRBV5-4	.	CASSLPLGGQETQYF	TGTGCCAGCAGCCTGCCTCTAGGCGGGCAAGAGACCCAGTACTTC
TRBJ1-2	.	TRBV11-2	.	CASSLDPSTFYGYTF	TGTGCCAGCAGCTTAGACCCCTCAACTTTCTATGGCTACACCTTC
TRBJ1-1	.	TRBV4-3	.	CASSQGAGNTEAFF	TGCGCCAGCAGCCAAGGGGCAGGGAACACTGAAGCTTTCTTT
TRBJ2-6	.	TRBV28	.	CAVSPGGANVLTF	TGTGCCGTCTCCCCGGGGGGGGCCAACGTCCTGACTTTC
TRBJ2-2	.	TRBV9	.	CASSHDGTNTGELFF	TGTGCCAGCAGCCACGACGGGACGAACACCGGGGAGCTGTTTTTT
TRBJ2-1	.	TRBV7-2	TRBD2	CASSPTSDEQFF	TGTGCCAGCAGCCCGACTAGCGATGAGCAGTTCTTC
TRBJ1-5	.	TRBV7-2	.	CASSYRDNNQPQHF	TGTGCCAGCAGTTACCGGGACAACAATCAGCCCCAGCATTTT
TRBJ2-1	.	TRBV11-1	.	CASSPLAVYNEQFF	TGTGCCAGCAGCCCGCTGGCAGTTTACAATGAGCAGTTCTTC
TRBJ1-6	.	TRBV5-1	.	CASSLVTTGPLHF	TGCGCCAGCAGCTTGGTCACTACCGGTCCCCTCCACTTT
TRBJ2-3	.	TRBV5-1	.	CASRLVLGGNTDTQYF	TGCGCCAGCAGACTCGTTCTCGGGGGAAACACAGATACGCAGTATTTT
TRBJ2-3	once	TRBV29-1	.	CSYQGTQMGTQYF	TGCAGCTATCAGGGGACCCAGATGGGTACGCAGTATTTT
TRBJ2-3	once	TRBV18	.	CASSPRTDSTDTQYF	TGTGCCAGCTCACCCAGGACAGATAGCACAGATACGCAGTATTTT
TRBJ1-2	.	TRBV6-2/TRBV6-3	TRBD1	CASSPLGQGNYGYTF	TGTGCCAGCAGCCCTCTCGGACAGGGAAACTATGGCTACACCTTC
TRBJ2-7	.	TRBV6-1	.	CASSEGPYEQYF	TGTGCCAGCAGTGAGGGGCCCTACGAGCAGTACTTC
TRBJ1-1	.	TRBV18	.	CASSLDILNTEAFF	TGTGCCAGCTCGCTGGACATCCTGAACACTGAAGCTTTCTTT
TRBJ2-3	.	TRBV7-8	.	CASSSGITDTQYF	TGTGCCAGCAGCTCGGGGATCACAGATACGCAGTATTTT
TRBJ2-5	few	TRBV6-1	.	CASSEVGPFETQYF	TGTGCCAGCAGTGAAGTGGGCCCCTTTGAGACCCAGTACTTC
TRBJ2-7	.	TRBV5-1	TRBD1	CASSLEGQGAAEQYF	TGCGCCAGCAGCTTGGAAGGTCAGGGGGCAGCCGAGCAGTACTTC
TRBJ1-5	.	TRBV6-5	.	CASSYSAGFYQPQHF	TGTGCCAGCAGTTACTCGGCGGGGTTCTATCAGCCCCAGCATTTT
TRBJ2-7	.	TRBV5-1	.	CASSRGPAESYEQYF	TGCGCCAGCAGCAGAGGTCCAGCGGAGTCCTACGAGCAGTACTTC
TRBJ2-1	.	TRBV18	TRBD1	CASSPGQGREDEQFF	TGTGCCAGCTCACCCGGACAGGGAAGAGAGGATGAGCAGTTCTTC
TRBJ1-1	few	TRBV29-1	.	CSVQRGNTEAFF	TGCAGCGTCCAGAGAGGGAACACTGAAGCTTTCTTT
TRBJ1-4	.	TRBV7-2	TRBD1	CASSSVRQGVAEKLFF	TGTGCCAGCAGTTCTGTCAGACAGGGAGTGGCTGAAAAACTGTTTTTT
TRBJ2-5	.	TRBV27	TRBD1	CASRADRAGETQYF	TGTGCCAGCAGGGCGGACAGGGCCGGGGAGACCCAGTACTTC
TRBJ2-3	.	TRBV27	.	CASRRISTDTQYF	TGTGCCAGCAGGAGAATTAGCACAGATACGCAGTATTTT
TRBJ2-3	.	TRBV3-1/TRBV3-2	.	CASSQESGVSTDTQYF	TGTGCCAGCAGCCAAGAGAGCGGCGTTAGCACAGATACGCAGTATTTT
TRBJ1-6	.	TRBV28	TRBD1	CASSLSGTGGSPLHF	TGTGCCAGCAGTTTATCCGGGACAGGGGGTTCACCCCTCCACTTT
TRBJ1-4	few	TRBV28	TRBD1	CASSLPQGVGEKLFF	TGTGCCAGCAGTTTGCCGCAGGGGGTCGGAGAAAAACTGTTTTTT
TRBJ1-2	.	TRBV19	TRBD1	CASSIGDRAGYTF	TGTGCCAGTAGTATAGGGGACAGGGCTGGCTACACCTTC
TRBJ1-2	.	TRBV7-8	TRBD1	CASSLGRQGLYGYTF	TGTGCCAGCAGCTTAGGGAGACAGGGGCTCTATGGCTACACCTTC
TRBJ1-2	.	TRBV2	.	CASSARGDGYTF	TGTGCCAGCAGTGCCAGGGGAGATGGCTACACCTTC
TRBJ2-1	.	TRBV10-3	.	CAIRGIGDNEQFF	TGTGCCATCCGAGGGATTGGTGACAATGAGCAGTTCTTC
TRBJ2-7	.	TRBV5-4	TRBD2	CASSGLAGASYEQYF	TGTGCCAGCAGCGGTCTAGCGGGGGCTTCCTACGAGCAGTACTTC
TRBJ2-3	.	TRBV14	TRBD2	CASSQLAGTDTQYF	TGTGCCAGCAGCCAACTAGCGGGTACAGATACGCAGTATTTT
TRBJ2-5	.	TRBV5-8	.	CASSGPSQYF	TGTGCCAGCAGCGGGCCGTCCCAGTACTTC
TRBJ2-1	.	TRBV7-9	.	CVLGQGYNEQFF	TGTGTCTTAGGCCAGGGTTACAATGAGCAGTTCTTC
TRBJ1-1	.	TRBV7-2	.	CASRPGQDTEAFF	TGTGCCAGCAGGCCTGGCCAAGACACTGAAGCTTTCTTT
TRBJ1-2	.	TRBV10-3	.	CAINSGKLNYGYTF	TGTGCCATCAACTCCGGGAAACTCAACTATGGCTACACCTTC
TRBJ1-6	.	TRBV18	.	CASSLQGHPNNSPLHF	TGTGCCAGCTCACTACAAGGACATCCCAATAATTCACCCCTCCACTTT
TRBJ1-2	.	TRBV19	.	CASSLYRETVGYTF	TGTGCCAGTTCGCTATACAGGGAGACGGTAGGCTACACCTTC
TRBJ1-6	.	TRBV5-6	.	CASSLLGREDSPLHF	TGTGCCAGCAGCTTGTTAGGCAGGGAGGATTCACCCCTCCACTTT
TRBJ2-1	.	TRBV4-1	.	CASRSSYNEQFF	TGCGCCAGTAGGAGCTCCTACAATGAGCAGTTCTTC
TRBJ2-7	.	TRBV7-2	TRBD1	CASSSLDRVYEQYF	TGTGCCAGCAGCTCACTGGACAGGGTCTACGAGCAGTACTTC
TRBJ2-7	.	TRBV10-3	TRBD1	CAISEQDRGREQYF	TGTGCCATCAGTGAACAGGACAGGGGGCGCGAGCAGTACTTC
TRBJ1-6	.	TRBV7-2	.	CASSPRSNSPLHF	TGTGCCAGCAGCCCCCGTTCTAATTCACCCCTCCACTTT
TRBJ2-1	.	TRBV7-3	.	CASSFWGPSSYNEQFF	TGTGCCAGCAGCTTTTGGGGGCCTAGCTCCTACAATGAGCAGTTCTTC
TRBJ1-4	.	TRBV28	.	CASSLREEKLFF	TGTGCCAGCAGTTTACGTGAGGAAAAACTGTTTTTT
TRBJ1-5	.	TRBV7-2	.	CASSMSRDIQPQHF	TGTGCCAGCAGCATGTCCCGGGACATTCAGCCCCAGCATTTT
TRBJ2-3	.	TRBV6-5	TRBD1	CATDAGTGTDTQYF	TGTGCCACGGACGCCGGGACAGGAACAGATACGCAGTATTTT
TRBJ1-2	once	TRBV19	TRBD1	CASSVTGGFNYGYTF	TGTGCCAGTAGTGTCACAGGGGGCTTTAACTATGGCTACACCTTC
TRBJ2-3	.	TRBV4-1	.	CASNYQNPSTDTQYF	TGCGCCAGCAACTATCAAAACCCAAGCACAGATACGCAGTATTTT
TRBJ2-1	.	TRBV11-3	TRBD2	CASRKRTSGGTYNEQFF	TGTGCCAGCAGGAAAAGGACTAGCGGGGGCACTTACAATGAGCAGTTCTTC
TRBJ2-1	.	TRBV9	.	CASSVGPGMGYEQFF	TGTGCCAGCAGCGTAGGCCCGGGGATGGGGTATGAGCAGTTCTTC